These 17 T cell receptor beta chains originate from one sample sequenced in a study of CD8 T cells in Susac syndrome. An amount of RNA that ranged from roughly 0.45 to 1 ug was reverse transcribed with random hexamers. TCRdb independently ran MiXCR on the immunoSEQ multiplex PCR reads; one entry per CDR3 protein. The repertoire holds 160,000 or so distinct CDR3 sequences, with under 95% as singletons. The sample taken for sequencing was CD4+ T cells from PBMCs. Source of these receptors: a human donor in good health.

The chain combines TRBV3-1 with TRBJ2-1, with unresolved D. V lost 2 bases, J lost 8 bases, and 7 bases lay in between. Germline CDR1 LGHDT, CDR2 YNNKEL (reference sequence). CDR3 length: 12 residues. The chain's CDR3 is CASSQTGDEQFF. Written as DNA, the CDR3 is TGTGCCAGCAGCCAAACGGGCGATGAGCAGTTCTTC.

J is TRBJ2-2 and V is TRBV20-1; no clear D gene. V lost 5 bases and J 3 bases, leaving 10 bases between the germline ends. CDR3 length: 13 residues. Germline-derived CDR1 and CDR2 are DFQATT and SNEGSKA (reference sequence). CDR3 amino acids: CSARGPYTGELFF. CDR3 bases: TGCAGTGCTCGTGGACCGTACACCGGGGAGCTGTTTTTT.

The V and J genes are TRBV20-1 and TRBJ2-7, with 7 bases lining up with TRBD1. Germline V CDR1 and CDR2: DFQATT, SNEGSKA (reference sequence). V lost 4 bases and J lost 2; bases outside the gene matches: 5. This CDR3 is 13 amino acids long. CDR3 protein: CSATDGTAYEQYF. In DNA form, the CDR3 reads TGCAGTGCTACCGACGGGACAGCCTACGAGCAGTACTTC.

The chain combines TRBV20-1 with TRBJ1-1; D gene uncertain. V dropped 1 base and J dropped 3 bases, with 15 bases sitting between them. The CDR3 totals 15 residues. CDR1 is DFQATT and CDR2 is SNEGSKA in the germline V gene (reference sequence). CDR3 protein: CSARVRSLRDTEAFF. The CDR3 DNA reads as TGCAGTGCTAGAGTAAGGTCCCTAAGGGACACTGAAGCTTTCTTT.

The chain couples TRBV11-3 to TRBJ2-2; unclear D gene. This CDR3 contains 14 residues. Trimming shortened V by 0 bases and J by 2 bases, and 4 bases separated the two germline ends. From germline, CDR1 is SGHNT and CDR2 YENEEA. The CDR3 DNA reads TGTGCCAGCAGCTTAGAGCCTAACACCGGGGAGCTGTTTTTT. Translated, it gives CASSLEPNTGELFF.

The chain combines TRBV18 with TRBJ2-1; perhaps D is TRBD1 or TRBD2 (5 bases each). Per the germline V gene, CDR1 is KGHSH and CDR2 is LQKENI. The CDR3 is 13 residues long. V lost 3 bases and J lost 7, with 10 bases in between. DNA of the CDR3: TGTGCCAGCTCACCCCGAGGGGAGAATGAGCAGTTCTTC. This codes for CASSPRGENEQFF. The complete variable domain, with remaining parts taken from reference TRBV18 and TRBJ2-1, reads NAGVMQNPRHLVRRRGQEARLRCSPMKGHSHVYWYRQLPEEGLKFMVYLQKENIIDESGMPKERFSAEFPKEGPSILRIQQVVRGDSAAYFCASSPRGENEQFFGPGTRLTVL.

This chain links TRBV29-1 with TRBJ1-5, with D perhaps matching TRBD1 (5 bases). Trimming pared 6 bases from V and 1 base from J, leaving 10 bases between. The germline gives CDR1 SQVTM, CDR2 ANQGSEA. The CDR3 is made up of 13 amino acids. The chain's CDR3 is CSVGAGSNQPQHF. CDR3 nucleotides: TGCAGCGTGGGAGCAGGGAGCAATCAGCCCCAGCATTTT.

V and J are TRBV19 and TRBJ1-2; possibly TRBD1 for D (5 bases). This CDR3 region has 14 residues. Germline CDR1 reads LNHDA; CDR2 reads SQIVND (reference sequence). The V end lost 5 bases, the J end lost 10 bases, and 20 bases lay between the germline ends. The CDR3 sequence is CASSGGTSLRFYTF. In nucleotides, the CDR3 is TGTGCCAGTAGTGGGGGGACGTCCCTGCGCTTCTACACCTTC. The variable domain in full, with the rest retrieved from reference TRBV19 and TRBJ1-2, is DGGITQSPKYLFRKEGQNVTLSCEQNLNHDAMYWYRQDPGQGLRLIYYSQIVNDFQKGDIAEGYSVSREKKESFPLTVTSAQKNPTAFYLCASSGGTSLRFYTFGSGTRLTVV.

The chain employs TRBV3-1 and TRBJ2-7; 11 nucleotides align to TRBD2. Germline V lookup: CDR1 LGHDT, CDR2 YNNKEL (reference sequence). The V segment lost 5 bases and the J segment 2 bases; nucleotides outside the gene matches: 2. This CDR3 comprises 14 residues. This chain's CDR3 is CASSTSGGTYEQYF. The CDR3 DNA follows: TGTGCCAGCAGCACTAGCGGGGGAACCTACGAGCAGTACTTC.

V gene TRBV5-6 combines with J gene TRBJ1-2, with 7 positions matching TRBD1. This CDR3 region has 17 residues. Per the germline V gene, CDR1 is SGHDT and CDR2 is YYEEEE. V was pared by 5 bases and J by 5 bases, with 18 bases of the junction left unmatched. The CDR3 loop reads CASSRRSGTPGGYGYTF. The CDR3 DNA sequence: TGTGCCAGCAGTCGAAGGTCTGGGACTCCAGGGGGTTATGGCTACACCTTC.

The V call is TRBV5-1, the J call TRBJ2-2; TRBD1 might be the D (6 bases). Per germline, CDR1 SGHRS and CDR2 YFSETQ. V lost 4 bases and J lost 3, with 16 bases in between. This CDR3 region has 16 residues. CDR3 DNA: TGCGCCAGCAGCCTGGCCAGGGGAGAGGACACCGGGGAGCTGTTTTTT. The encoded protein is CASSLARGEDTGELFF.

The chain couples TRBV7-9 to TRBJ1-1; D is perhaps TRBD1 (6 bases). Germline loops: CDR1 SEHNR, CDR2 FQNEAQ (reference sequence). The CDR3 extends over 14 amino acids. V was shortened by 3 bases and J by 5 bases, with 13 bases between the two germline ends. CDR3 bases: TGTGCCAGCAGCTTTTCCGGGGGCGCGACTGAAGCTTTCTTT. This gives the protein CASSFSGGATEAFF.

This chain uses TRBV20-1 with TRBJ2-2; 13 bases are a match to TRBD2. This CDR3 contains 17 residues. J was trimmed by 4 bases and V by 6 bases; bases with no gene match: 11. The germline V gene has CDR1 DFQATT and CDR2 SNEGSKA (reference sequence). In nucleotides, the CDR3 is TGCAGTGCCACCTCGGGACTAGCGGGAAAGGGCACCGGGGAGCTGTTTTTT. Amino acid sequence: CSATSGLAGKGTGELFF.

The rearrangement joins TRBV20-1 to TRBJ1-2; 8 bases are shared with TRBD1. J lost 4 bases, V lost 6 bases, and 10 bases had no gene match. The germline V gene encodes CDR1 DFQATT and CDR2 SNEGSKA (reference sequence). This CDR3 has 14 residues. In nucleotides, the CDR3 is TGCAGTGCGGCCGGCAGGGGGACAGGCTATGGCTACACCTTC. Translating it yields CSAAGRGTGYGYTF.

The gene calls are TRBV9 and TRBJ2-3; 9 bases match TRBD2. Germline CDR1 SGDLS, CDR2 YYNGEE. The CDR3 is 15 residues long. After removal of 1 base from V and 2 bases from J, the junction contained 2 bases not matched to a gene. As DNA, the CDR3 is TGTGCCAGCAGCGTAATAGCGGGAGTCACAGATACGCAGTATTTT. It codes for CASSVIAGVTDTQYF.

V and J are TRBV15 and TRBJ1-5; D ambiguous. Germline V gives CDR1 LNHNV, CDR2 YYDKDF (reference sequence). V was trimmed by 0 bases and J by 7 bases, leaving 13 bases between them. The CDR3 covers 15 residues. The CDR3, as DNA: TGTGCCACCAGCAGAGAAGATCAAAGCGGGCAGCCCCAGCATTTT. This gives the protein CATSREDQSGQPQHF.

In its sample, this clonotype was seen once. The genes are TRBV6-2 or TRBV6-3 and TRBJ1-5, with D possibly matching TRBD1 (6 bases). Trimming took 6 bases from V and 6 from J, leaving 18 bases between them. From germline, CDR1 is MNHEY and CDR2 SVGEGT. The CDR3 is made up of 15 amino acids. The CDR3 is CASSRGQSGAQPQHF. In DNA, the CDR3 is TGTGCCAGCAGCCGAGGACAGTCCGGGGCTCAGCCCCAGCATTTT.